This T cell receptor (beta chain) was sequenced during a study of regulatory T cells in long-lasting Graves disease. In its sample, this clonotype was seen many times. The antigen remains undetermined. Sample time point: newly diagnosed GD, antithyroid drugs for less than 3 months. PBMC-extracted RNA yielded the TCR library. Trimming cost V 4 bases and J 0 bases, with 9 bases left between them. Germline loops: CDR1 SEHNR, CDR2 FQNEAQ (reference sequence). The CDR3 is made up of 15 amino acids. Study-wide results and caveats: It was peripheral blood alone, not thyroid tissue, that was studied.

Arm-PCR of CDR3 regions and iRepertoire HTBI primers were used to build TCR beta libraries. Authors' data handling: Across all samples, approximately 64 TRBV segments and 11 to 15 TRBJ segments were identified. One entry per CDR3 protein, called by TCRdb with MiXCR from the multiplex PCR reads. What appears here as the V and J calls and clone size reflects TCRdb's work, not the paper's. The sample holds about 620,000 distinct CDR3 sequences, roughly 15% seen once. This same sample was also part of a study on T cells in Graves' hyperthyroidism and ophthalmopathy. From that second work: Those with hyperthyroidism were 18 to 65 years old, newly diagnosed, and ill for under 2 months. Ophthalmopathy and stable hyperthyroidism were separated by a 13 V-J model.

The chain joins TRBV7-9 to TRBJ1-4; the D gene is possibly TRBD1 (5 bases). The sequencing used peripheral blood mononuclear cells (PBMCs), collected at new diagnosis, from a patient treated with antithyroid drugs. This clonotype originated in a woman in her twenties or thirties with Graves disease. This chain's CDR3 is CASSSDSATNEKLFF. DNA for the CDR3: TGTGCCAGCAGCTCCGACAGTGCAACTAATGAAAAACTGTTTTTT.